This T cell receptor (beta chain) was retrieved from a study of shared clonotypes between healthy human individuals. Points from the study as a whole: What rarefaction showed was incomplete sorted-subset sequencing despite large depth.

Turning to this clone: The antigen is not known.

For every subset, genomic DNA was evenly distributed across several immunoSEQ plates. In the original workflow: ImmunoSEQ yielded junction-only sequences lacking quality scores, so filtering differed. Sequencing was performed with immunoSEQ multiplex PCR; in TCRdb, only in-frame clones are kept and a portion is missing. V, J and clone size were drawn from that table, and D and trimming were deduced from the DNA. Here the sample spans about 520,000 clones, around 95% being singletons. The CD4+ fraction was divided into a CD45RA+ naive subset and a CD45RA-negative memory subset. The receptor's source is a woman in her thirties in good health. Sequenced material: naive CD4+ T cells sorted from blood. Subset indicated: CD45RA+ positively selected.

In nucleotides, the CDR3 is TGTGCCAGCAGTGACGAATACGGGGTAGCGGCAGATACGCAGTATTTT. It is translated as CASSDEYGVAADTQYF. The V call is TRBV6-4, the J call TRBJ2-3; possibly TRBD2 for D (6 bases). Germline CDR1 MRHNA, CDR2 SNTAGT. The CDR3 consists of 16 residues. V was pared by 2 bases and J by 4 bases, with 16 bases between.